The clone carrying this T cell receptor (beta chain) has at least ten counts. What it binds is not known. Full-length variable regions came from constant-region reverse primers plus semi-nested Nested Universal Primer A PCR. TCRdb re-called the 5' RACE reads with MiXCR, one entry per CDR3 protein. The sample records around 43,000 distinct CDR3 sequences, 15% to 20% being singletons. Naive CD4+ T cells were purified with Tregs depleted by CD25. Study observations and caveats: Greatest tumor Treg TCR overlap was with tumor naive CD4+ cells. The larger cohort examined one V-J beta rearrangement, not whole repertoires.

In germline, CDR1 is SQVTM, CDR2 ANQGSEA. The CDR3 consists of 12 residues. Trimming removed 7 bases at V and 2 bases at J, with 9 bases between. This sequence was found in a female donor with breast cancer. The chain employs TRBV29-1 and TRBJ2-1, with D perhaps matching TRBD2 (6 bases). Input material: naive CD4+ T cells sorted from a lymph node. Subset defined: naive CD4+ T cells, CD4+CD45RA+CD25-. CDR3 in amino acids: CSAEGTYNEQFF. DNA for the CDR3: TGCAGCGCGGAGGGTACCTACAATGAGCAGTTCTTC.